One T cell receptor (beta chain) is described in this entry. The antigen remains undetermined. This entry belongs to a study of STAT5B mutations in CD4+ large granular lymphocyte leukemia. Study outcomes and limitations: 8/27 top patient clones versus 2/35 control clones were TRBV06-family. Data were not HLA-matched across samples. Without putative leukemic clones, patient CD4-sorted repertoires remained more clonal than healthy CD4+ repertoires.

Controls came from buffy coats of healthy blood donors. Here immunoSEQ multiplex PCR was the method, and the copy in TCRdb shows in-frame clones only, minus some. This sample yields over 25,000 clones, of which 70% to 85% are seen a single time; about 6% belongs to the top ten. The germline V gene encodes CDR1 SGHRS and CDR2 YFSETQ. J lost 0 bases, V lost 7 bases, and 3 bases had no gene match. The CDR3 extends over 14 amino acids. The sequencing sample was made of CD4+ T cells from blood buffy coats. This sequence originates from a human donor in good health. The chain recombines TRBV5-1 with TRBJ2-3, with 9 bases that match TRBD2. The CDR3 DNA follows: TGCGCCAGCGGGCTAGCGGGAAGCACAGATACGCAGTATTTT. Its translation is CASGLAGSTDTQYF.